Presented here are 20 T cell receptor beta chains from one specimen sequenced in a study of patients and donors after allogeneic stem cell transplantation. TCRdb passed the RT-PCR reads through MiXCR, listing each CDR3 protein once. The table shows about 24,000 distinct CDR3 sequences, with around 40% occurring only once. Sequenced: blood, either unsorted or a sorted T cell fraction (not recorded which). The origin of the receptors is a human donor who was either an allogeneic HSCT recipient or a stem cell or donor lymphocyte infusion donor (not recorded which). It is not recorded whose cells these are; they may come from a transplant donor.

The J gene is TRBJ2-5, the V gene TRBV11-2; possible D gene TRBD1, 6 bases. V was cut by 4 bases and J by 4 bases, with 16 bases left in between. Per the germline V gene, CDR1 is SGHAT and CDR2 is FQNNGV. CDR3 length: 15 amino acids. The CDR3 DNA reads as TGTGCCAGCAGCTCAGGACAGAGCCTAATAGAGACCCAGTACTTC. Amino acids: CASSSGQSLIETQYF.

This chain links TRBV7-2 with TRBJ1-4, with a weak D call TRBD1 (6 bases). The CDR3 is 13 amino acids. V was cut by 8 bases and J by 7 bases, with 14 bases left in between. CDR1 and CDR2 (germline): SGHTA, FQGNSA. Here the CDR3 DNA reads TGTGCCAGCGCCCGGGGGCGGGTTGAAAAACTGTTTTTT. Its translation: CASARGRVEKLFF. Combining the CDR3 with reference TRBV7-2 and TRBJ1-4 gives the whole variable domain GAGVSQSPSNKVTEKGKDVELRCDPISGHTALYWYRQSLGQGLEFLIYFQGNSAPDKSGLPSDRFSAERTGGSVSTLTIQRTQQEDSAVYLCASARGRVEKLFFGSGTQLSVL.

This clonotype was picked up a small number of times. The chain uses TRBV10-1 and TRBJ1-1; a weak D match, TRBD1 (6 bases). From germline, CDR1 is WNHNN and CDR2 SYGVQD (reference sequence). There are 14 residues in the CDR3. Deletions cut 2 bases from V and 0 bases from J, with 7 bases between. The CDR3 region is CASSEGGMNTEAFF. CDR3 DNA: TGCGCCAGCAGTGAGGGGGGCATGAACACTGAAGCTTTCTTT.

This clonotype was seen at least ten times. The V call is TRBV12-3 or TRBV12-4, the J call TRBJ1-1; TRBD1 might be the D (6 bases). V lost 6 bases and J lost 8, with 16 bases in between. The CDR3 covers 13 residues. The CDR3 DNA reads TGTGCCAGCAGCCAGGACAGTCTCCGCGAAGCTTTCTTT. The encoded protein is CASSQDSLREAFF.

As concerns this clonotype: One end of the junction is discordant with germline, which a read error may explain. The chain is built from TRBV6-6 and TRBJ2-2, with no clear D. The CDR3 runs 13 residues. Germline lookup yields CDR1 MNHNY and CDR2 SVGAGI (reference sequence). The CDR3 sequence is CASSRTKTGELFF. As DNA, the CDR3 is TGTGCCAGCAGTCGGACGAAAACCGGGGAGCTGTTTTTT.

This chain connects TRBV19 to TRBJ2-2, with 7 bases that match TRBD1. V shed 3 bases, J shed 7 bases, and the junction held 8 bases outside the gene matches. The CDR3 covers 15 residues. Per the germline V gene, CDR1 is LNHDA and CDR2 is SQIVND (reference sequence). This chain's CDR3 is CASSILTGVGGELFF. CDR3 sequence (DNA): TGTGCCAGTAGTATCTTAACAGGGGTTGGCGGGGAGCTGTTTTTT.

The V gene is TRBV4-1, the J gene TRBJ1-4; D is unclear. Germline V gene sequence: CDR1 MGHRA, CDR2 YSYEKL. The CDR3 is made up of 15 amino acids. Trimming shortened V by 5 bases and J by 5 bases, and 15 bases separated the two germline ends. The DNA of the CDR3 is TGCGCCAGCAGCGCAGACCTATTCGGGAATGAAAAACTGTTTTTT. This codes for CASSADLFGNEKLFF.

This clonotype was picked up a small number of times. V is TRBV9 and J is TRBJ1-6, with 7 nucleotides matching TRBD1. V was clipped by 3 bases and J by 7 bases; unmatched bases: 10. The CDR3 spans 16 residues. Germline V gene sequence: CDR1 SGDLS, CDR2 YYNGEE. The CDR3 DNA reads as TGTGCCAGCAGCGCGGGATACAGGGGTGAGAATTCACCCCTCCACTTT. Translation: CASSAGYRGENSPLHF.

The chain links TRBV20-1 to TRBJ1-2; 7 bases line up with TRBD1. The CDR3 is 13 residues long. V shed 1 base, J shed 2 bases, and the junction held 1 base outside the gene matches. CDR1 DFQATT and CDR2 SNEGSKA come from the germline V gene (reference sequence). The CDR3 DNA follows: TGCAGTGCTAGAGGGGACAGCAACTATGGCTACACCTTC. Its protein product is CSARGDSNYGYTF.

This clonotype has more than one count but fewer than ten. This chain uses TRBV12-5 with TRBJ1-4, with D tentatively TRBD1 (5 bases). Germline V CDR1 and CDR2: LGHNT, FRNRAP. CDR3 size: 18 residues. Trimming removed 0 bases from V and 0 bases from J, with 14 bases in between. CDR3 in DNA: TGTGCTAGTGGTTTGGTACCCCCAGGGATCGCAACTAATGAAAAACTGTTTTTT. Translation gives CASGLVPPGIATNEKLFF. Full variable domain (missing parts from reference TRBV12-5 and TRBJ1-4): DARVTQTPRHKVTEMGQEVTMRCQPILGHNTVFWYRQTMMQGLELLAYFRNRAPLDDSGMPKDRFSAEMPDATLATLKIQPSEPRDSAVYFCASGLVPPGIATNEKLFFGSGTQLSVL.

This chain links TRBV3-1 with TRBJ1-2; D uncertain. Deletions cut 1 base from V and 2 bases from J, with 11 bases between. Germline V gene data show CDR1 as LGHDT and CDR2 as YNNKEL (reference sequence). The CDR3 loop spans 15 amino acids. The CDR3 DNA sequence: TGTGCCAGCAGCCAAGTTTTTCCCTCCAACTATGGCTACACCTTC. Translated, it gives CASSQVFPSNYGYTF.

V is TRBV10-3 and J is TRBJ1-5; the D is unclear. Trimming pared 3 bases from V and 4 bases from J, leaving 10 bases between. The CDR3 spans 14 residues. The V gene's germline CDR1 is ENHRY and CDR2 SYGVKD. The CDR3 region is CAISDPPENQPQHF. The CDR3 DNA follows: TGTGCCATCAGTGATCCGCCCGAAAATCAGCCCCAGCATTTT.

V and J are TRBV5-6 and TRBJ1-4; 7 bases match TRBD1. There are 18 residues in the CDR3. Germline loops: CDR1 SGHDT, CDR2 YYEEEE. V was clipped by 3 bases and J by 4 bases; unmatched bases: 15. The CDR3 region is CASSSRGIVGTVNEKLFF. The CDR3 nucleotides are TGTGCCAGCAGCTCTCGGGGGATCGTCGGGACAGTTAATGAAAAACTGTTTTTT.

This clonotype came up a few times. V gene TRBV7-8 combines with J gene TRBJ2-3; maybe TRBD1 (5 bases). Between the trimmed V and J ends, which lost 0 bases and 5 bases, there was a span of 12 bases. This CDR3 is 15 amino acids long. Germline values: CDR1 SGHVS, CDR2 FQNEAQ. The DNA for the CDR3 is TGTGCCAGCAGCTTAGCGCGACAGAAGAGAGATACGCAGTATTTT. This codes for CASSLARQKRDTQYF.

This CDR3 is CASRPDTTGELFF. CDR3 DNA sequence: TGTGCCAGCAGACCTGACACCACCGGGGAGCTGTTTTTT. V is TRBV11-1 and J is TRBJ2-2; D ambiguous. CDR1 and CDR2 (germline): SGHAT, FQDESV (reference sequence). The germline V and J ends were trimmed by 6 bases and 4 bases, with 9 bases remaining between them. The CDR3 length is 13 residues.

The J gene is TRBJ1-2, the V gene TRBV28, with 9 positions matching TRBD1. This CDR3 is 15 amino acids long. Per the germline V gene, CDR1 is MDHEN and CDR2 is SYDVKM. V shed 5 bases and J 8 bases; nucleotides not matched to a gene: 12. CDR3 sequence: CASSLPPGTGSGYTF. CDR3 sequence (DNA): TGTGCCAGCAGTCTACCCCCCGGGACAGGGAGCGGCTACACCTTC.

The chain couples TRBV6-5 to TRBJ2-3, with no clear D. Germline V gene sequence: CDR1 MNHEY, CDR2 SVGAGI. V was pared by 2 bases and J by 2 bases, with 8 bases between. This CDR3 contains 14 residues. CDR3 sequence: CASSYGVSTDTQYF. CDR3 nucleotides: TGTGCCAGCAGTTACGGAGTGTCCACAGATACGCAGTATTTT.

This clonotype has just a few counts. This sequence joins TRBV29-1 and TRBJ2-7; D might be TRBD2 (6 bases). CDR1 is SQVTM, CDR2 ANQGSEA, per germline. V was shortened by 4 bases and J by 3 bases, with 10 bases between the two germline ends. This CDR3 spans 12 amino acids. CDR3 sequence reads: CSVVSGSYEQYF. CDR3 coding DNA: TGCAGCGTTGTTTCCGGGAGCTACGAGCAGTACTTC.

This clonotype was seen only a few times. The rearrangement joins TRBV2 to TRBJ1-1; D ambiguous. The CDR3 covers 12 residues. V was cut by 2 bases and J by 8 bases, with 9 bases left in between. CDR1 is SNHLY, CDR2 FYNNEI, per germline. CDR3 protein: CASSEWVTEAFF. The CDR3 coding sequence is TGTGCCAGCAGTGAATGGGTCACCGAAGCTTTCTTT.

CDR3 residues: CSARVGGNTIYF. The CDR3, as DNA: TGCAGTGCTAGAGTCGGCGGGAACACCATATATTTT. The rearrangement uses TRBV20-1 and TRBJ1-3, with D unclear. The V gene lost 1 base and the J gene lost 7 bases, with 8 bases spanning the gap. This CDR3 region has 12 residues. The germline V gene encodes CDR1 DFQATT and CDR2 SNEGSKA (reference sequence).